This T cell receptor beta chain appears in the sequencing data of a study of shared clonotypes between healthy human individuals. Study-wide context: A couple of women and three men aged 18 to 49 made up the donors.

The CDR3 loop spans 15 amino acids. V lost 2 bases and J lost 2; bases outside the gene matches: 0. Germline V gene data show CDR1 as SGHRS and CDR2 as YFSETQ. Concerning this clone itself: Its antigen remains unknown.

Overall study results and limits: Unshared clonotypes carried lower generation probabilities than those common to all four donors. Enrolling few donors narrowed the genetic and exposure-history diversity that was represented. Tissue TCR repertoires likely differ from these blood-only repertoires.

Assay used: immunoSEQ multiplex PCR; TCRdb lists only in-frame clones, some missing. This sample has over a million clones; 98% occur once, and the top ten carry approximately 0.45%. The sequencing sample was made of naive CD4+ T cells sorted from blood. Subset indicated: CD45RA+ positively selected. The source of this sequence is a man aged 25-45 years in good health. The chain joins TRBV5-1 to TRBJ2-1; 11 bases map to TRBD2. CDR3 nucleotides: TGCGCCAGCAGCTTTAGCGGGAGGGCCTACAATGAGCAGTTCTTC. This encodes CASSFSGRAYNEQFF.